Each of the 27 T cell receptor beta chains below was sequenced from the same sample in a study of blood T cells in healthy people across ages. The authors ran a second PCR of about 6 to 12 cycles using a sample-barcoded 5' primer and a J-beta primer mix. TCRdb re-analysed the 5' RACE reads in MiXCR, keeping a single row per CDR3 protein. The sample yields just over 800,000 distinct CDR3 sequences, 62% seen once. Sequencing input: blood. The receptors derive from a man aged 25 to 45 in good health.

This sequence joins TRBV5-1 and TRBJ2-7, with D perhaps being TRBD1 or TRBD2 (5 bases each). This CDR3 contains 14 residues. V was pared by 4 bases and J by 5 bases, with 16 bases between. In germline, CDR1 is SGHRS, CDR2 YFSETQ. CDR3 sequence reads: CASSIGTNWDEQYF. In DNA form, the CDR3 reads TGCGCCAGCAGCATAGGGACGAACTGGGACGAGCAGTACTTC. Full variable domain (outside the CDR3, taken from reference TRBV5-1 and TRBJ2-7): KAGVTQTPRYLIKTRGQQVTLSCSPISGHRSVSWYQQTPGQGLQFLFEYFSETQRNKGNFPGRFSGRQFSNSRSEMNVSTLELGDSALYLCASSIGTNWDEQYFGPGTRLTVT.

This clonotype was picked up one time. The rearrangement uses TRBV28 and TRBJ1-5; D is undetermined. V was shortened by 7 bases and J by 1 base, with 14 bases between the two germline ends. Germline assignment: CDR1 MDHEN and CDR2 SYDVKM. The CDR3 spans 15 residues. The DNA for the CDR3 is TGTGCCAGCACCCTTGCCGGGCAGAGCAATCAGCCCCAGCATTTT. Residues: CASTLAGQSNQPQHF. The full variable domain, rest sourced from reference TRBV28 and TRBJ1-5, is DVKVTQSSRYLVKRTGEKVFLECVQDMDHENMFWYRQDPGLGLRLIYFSYDVKMKEKGDIPEGYSVSREKKERFSLILESASTNQTSMYLCASTLAGQSNQPQHFGDGTRLSIL.

This clonotype has just one count. The chain joins TRBV25-1 to TRBJ2-1, with 8 bases fitting TRBD1. CDR1 is MGHDK and CDR2 is SYGVNS in the germline V gene. V lost 0 bases, J lost 6 bases, and 13 bases stayed unmatched. The CDR3 has 18 residues. CDR3: CASSEYGLGTGRSNEQFF. The CDR3 DNA follows: TGTGCCAGCAGTGAATACGGATTAGGGACAGGACGGTCCAATGAGCAGTTCTTC.

This clonotype was observed a handful of times. This may arise from a read error, as a much more abundant clone is one base away. The rearrangement joins TRBV12-3 or TRBV12-4 to TRBJ2-7, with D possibly being TRBD1 or TRBD2 (6 bases each). The CDR3 length is 13 residues. The V gene lost 4 bases and the J gene lost 4 bases, with 11 bases spanning the gap. In DNA, the CDR3 is TGTGCCAGCAGTTGGGGGGCGGATTACGAGCAGTACTTC. Amino acid sequence: CASSWGADYEQYF.

V gene TRBV11-2 combines with J gene TRBJ2-1; D remains ambiguous. The V gene's germline CDR1 is SGHAT and CDR2 FQNNGV. Trimming left V 5 bases short and J 2 bases short, with 13 bases between. The CDR3 runs 15 residues. The CDR3, as DNA: TGTGCCAGCAGCATCCGCCGGGTGGCCTACAATGAGCAGTTCTTC. The encoded protein is CASSIRRVAYNEQFF.

V gene TRBV6-5 combines with J gene TRBJ2-3; no reliable D call. The germline CDR1 and CDR2 sequences are MNHEY and SVGAGI. The CDR3 spans 13 residues. Trimming removed 6 bases at V and 3 bases at J, with 10 bases between. The CDR3 reads CASRRSLTDTQYF. For the CDR3, the DNA is TGTGCCAGCAGGCGGAGCTTAACAGATACGCAGTATTTT.

The sample holds a few counts of this clonotype. This chain joins TRBV29-1 and TRBJ2-3; D is uncertain. This CDR3 is built from 12 residues. CDR1 and CDR2 from the germline V gene are SQVTM and ANQGSEA. The V end was cut by 1 base, the J end by 5 bases, with 7 bases between. The CDR3 region has the DNA TGCAGCGTTGAAGCGACGGGAGATACGCAGTATTTT. Protein sequence: CSVEATGDTQYF.

This chain joins TRBV7-3 and TRBJ2-7; the D is unclear. With 0 bases removed from V and 3 bases from J, the gap between germline ends came to 12 bases. Germline CDR1 and CDR2: SGHTA and FQGTGA. The CDR3 covers 15 residues. CDR3 DNA: TGTGCCAGCAGCTTAACCCCCAGCTCCTACTACGAGCAGTACTTC. It is translated as CASSLTPSSYYEQYF.

The chain is built from TRBV20-1 and TRBJ2-5; 7 positions agree with TRBD2. Germline CDR1 DFQATT, CDR2 SNEGSKA (reference sequence). This CDR3 contains 14 residues. V shed 5 bases and J 2 bases; nucleotides not matched to a gene: 8. CDR3 sequence (DNA): TGCAGTGCTTTGAGCGGGGCGGCTCAAGAGACCCAGTACTTC. It encodes CSALSGAAQETQYF.

This sequence joins TRBV20-1 and TRBJ1-6; D perhaps matches TRBD1 (5 bases). Per germline, CDR1 DFQATT and CDR2 SNEGSKA (reference sequence). V was shortened by 0 bases and J by 9 bases, with 9 bases between the two germline ends. The CDR3 extends over 13 amino acids. The CDR3 DNA sequence: TGCAGTGCTAGAGATGAAGGGGTTTCACCCCTCCACTTT. Protein product: CSARDEGVSPLHF.

The genes are TRBV20-1 and TRBJ2-3; 7 bases fit TRBD2. The length of the CDR3 is 15 residues. J was trimmed by 4 bases and V by 1 base; bases with no gene match: 8. CDR1 DFQATT and CDR2 SNEGSKA come from the germline V gene (reference sequence). The CDR3 DNA sequence: TGCAGTGCTAGAGTTGGGGGGGAAGGCCCAGATACGCAGTATTTT. Residues: CSARVGGEGPDTQYF.

This clonotype was picked up a small number of times. This chain connects TRBV10-3 to TRBJ1-5, with D possibly matching TRBD1 (6 bases). The germline gives CDR1 ENHRY, CDR2 SYGVKD. Trimming left V 3 bases short and J 2 bases short, with 20 bases between. This CDR3 comprises 18 residues. Here the CDR3 reads CAISDSQGRSGGNQPQHF. CDR3 bases: TGTGCCATCAGTGACTCTCAGGGGCGAAGTGGTGGCAATCAGCCCCAGCATTTT.

The genes are TRBV10-3 and TRBJ2-7, with unresolved D. Germline values: CDR1 ENHRY, CDR2 SYGVKD. This CDR3 contains 15 residues. V dropped 0 bases and J dropped 3 bases, with 12 bases sitting between them. CDR3 bases: TGTGCCATCAGTGAGTCTATAGGGTCCCACTACGAGCAGTACTTC. This translates into CAISESIGSHYEQYF.

This chain connects TRBV29-1 to TRBJ2-7; TRBD2 is a possible D gene (5 bases). V lost 1 base to trimming and J lost 1 base, with 17 bases between them. CDR3 length: 16 residues. Germline V lookup: CDR1 SQVTM, CDR2 ANQGSEA. CDR3 DNA sequence: TGCAGCGTTGAAGGAGAGGGAGACAAAGTTTCCTACGAGCAGTACTTC. Its protein is CSVEGEGDKVSYEQYF.

V usage is TRBV5-1 and J usage is TRBJ2-1; 7 bases are a match to TRBD2. V shed 3 bases, J shed 4 bases, and the junction held 10 bases outside the gene matches. Looked up from germline, CDR1 is SGHRS and CDR2 is YFSETQ. The CDR3 contains 16 residues. The CDR3 nucleotides read TGCGCCAGCAGCTCAAAAACCGGGGGGTCTTACAATGAGCAGTTCTTC. Protein product: CASSSKTGGSYNEQFF.

This clonotype was found many times. The chain links TRBV20-1 to TRBJ2-7; possibly TRBD2 for D (6 bases). Trimming cost V 4 bases and J 9 bases, with 13 bases left between them. The CDR3 runs to 11 residues. Germline-derived CDR1 and CDR2 are DFQATT and SNEGSKA (reference sequence). As DNA, the CDR3 is TGCAGTGCTAACTGGGGGGAACGGCAGTACTTC. Its translation: CSANWGERQYF.

The rearrangement joins TRBV27 to TRBJ2-3, with no clear D. Germline CDR1 and CDR2: MNHEY and SMNVEV (reference sequence). This CDR3 spans 14 amino acids. The V gene lost 8 bases and the J gene lost 0 bases, with 12 bases spanning the gap. CDR3 in amino acids: CASWRRLSTDTQYF. CDR3 nucleotides: TGTGCCAGCTGGCGCAGGCTCAGCACAGATACGCAGTATTTT.

Points on this clonotype: The CDR3 carries no conserved terminal phenylalanine or tryptophan, so it likely arises from a read error. The DNA of the CDR3 is TGTGCCAGCAGCTTATCTTCATGGGGCAGCTACGAGCAGTACTTA. Its protein product is CASSLSSWGSYEQYL. The chain joins TRBV7-3 to TRBJ2-7; tentatively, D is TRBD1 (5 bases). The CDR3 loop spans 15 amino acids. Trimming took 2 bases from V and 3 from J, leaving 14 bases between them. Germline V gene sequence: CDR1 SGHTA, CDR2 FQGTGA.

The rearrangement links TRBV4-2 to TRBJ1-5, with D unresolved. CDR1 is LGHNA, CDR2 YNFKEQ, per germline. Trimming pared 4 bases from V and 6 bases from J, leaving 10 bases between. The CDR3 totals 13 residues. The CDR3 coding sequence is TGTGCCAGCAGCCGAGCCTTAGGTCAGCCCCAGCATTTT. Translating it yields CASSRALGQPQHF.

Comment on this clonotype: At one boundary the junction diverges from the germline segment, which might be a read error. This chain links TRBV7-3 with TRBJ2-5, with D perhaps being TRBD1 or TRBD2 (7 bases each). Germline-derived CDR1 and CDR2 are SGHTA and FQGTGA. This CDR3 comprises 16 residues. CDR3 nucleotide sequence: TGTCCCAGCAGCGAGGGGGGGACAGCTGAGCAAGAGACCCAGTACTTC. The encoded protein is CPSSEGGTAEQETQYF.

J is TRBJ2-7 and V is TRBV7-2, with D hard to call. Germline V gene lookup returns CDR1 SGHTA and CDR2 FQGNSA. This CDR3 is built from 15 residues. V lost 2 bases and J lost 3, with 14 bases in between. The CDR3 nucleotides read TGTGCCAGCAGCTTAACAGCGAATCCCGGCTACGAGCAGTACTTC. The encoded protein is CASSLTANPGYEQYF.

This clonotype appeared a few times. This chain joins TRBV6-4 and TRBJ2-2; possibly TRBD2 for D (5 bases). Trimming stripped 3 bases from V and 6 bases from J, with 14 bases between. Germline V gene lookup returns CDR1 MRHNA and CDR2 SNTAGT. The CDR3 is made up of 15 amino acids. The CDR3 here is CASSDRAIGAGELFF. CDR3 coding DNA: TGTGCCAGCAGTGATCGGGCCATCGGGGCCGGGGAGCTGTTTTTT.

The chain joins TRBV12-3 or TRBV12-4 to TRBJ2-7; no clear D. The CDR3 length is 15 residues. With 1 base removed from V and 1 base from J, the gap between germline ends came to 11 bases. In DNA form, the CDR3 reads TGTGCCAGCAGTTTAGATTTGTCCGTATCCTACGAGCAGTACTTC. Translating gives CASSLDLSVSYEQYF.

This clonotype was detected only a few times. The chain uses TRBV29-1 and TRBJ2-7; 9 nucleotides agree with TRBD1. The J call may be in error: the DNA end matches TRBJ2-5 better. The V gene's germline CDR1 is SQVTM and CDR2 ANQGSEA. The CDR3 is 15 amino acids. The DNA for the CDR3 is TGCAGCGCCGAACAGGACAGGGGAAGCCTTGAGACCCAGTACTTC. Translated, it gives CSAEQDRGSLETQYF.

The J gene is TRBJ1-2, the V gene TRBV6-5; D ambiguous. V dropped 8 bases and J dropped 8 bases, with 15 bases sitting between them. The V gene's germline CDR1 is MNHEY and CDR2 SVGAGI. CDR3 length equals 12 residues. The CDR3 sequence: CASLTTGSGYTF. CDR3 nucleotides: TGTGCCAGCCTAACGACGGGGAGCGGCTACACCTTC.

The J gene is TRBJ2-2, the V gene TRBV5-6; D possibly corresponds to TRBD1 (6 bases). The germline V and J ends were trimmed by 1 base and 4 bases, with 14 bases remaining between them. CDR1 and CDR2 from the germline V gene are SGHDT and YYEEEE. This CDR3 region has 16 residues. The CDR3: CASSLMGAVLTGELFF. CDR3 in DNA: TGTGCCAGCAGCTTGATGGGGGCCGTACTCACCGGGGAGCTGTTTTTT.

This chain links TRBV6-5 with TRBJ2-7; either TRBD1 or TRBD2 may supply D (5 bases each). The CDR3 spans 15 residues. Between the trimmed V and J ends, which lost 10 bases and 0 bases, there was a span of 19 bases. Germline CDR1 MNHEY, CDR2 SVGAGI. CDR3: CATKGEDTSSYEQYF. The CDR3 nucleotides are TGTGCCACCAAGGGTGAGGACACTAGCTCCTACGAGCAGTACTTC.